This T cell receptor (beta chain) was captured in a study of beta chain features in type 1 diabetes. All of the isolated RNA was reverse transcribed, so expressed TCRB transcripts were sequenced. Here immunoSEQ multiplex PCR was the method, and the copy in TCRdb shows in-frame clones only, minus some. The sample lists 400,000 or so clones, roughly 12% occurring once. Whole-study findings and limits: Shortening of TCRB CDR3s, moderate but significant, appeared in all four CD4+ subsets of Type 1 diabetes patients.

The trim removed 2 bases at V and 2 bases at J, leaving 1 base unmatched. The CDR3 is made up of 16 amino acids. CDR1 KGHSH and CDR2 LQKENI come from the germline V gene. For this clone: Its antigen remains unknown.

The sequenced sample was naive CD4+ T cells from blood. V is TRBV18 and J is TRBJ2-2; TRBD2 matches 11 bases. This clonotype originated in a woman under 30 with type 1 diabetes. The CDR3 sequence is CASSPGTSGNTGELFF. In DNA, the CDR3 is TGTGCCAGCTCACCAGGGACTAGCGGTAACACCGGGGAGCTGTTTTTT.